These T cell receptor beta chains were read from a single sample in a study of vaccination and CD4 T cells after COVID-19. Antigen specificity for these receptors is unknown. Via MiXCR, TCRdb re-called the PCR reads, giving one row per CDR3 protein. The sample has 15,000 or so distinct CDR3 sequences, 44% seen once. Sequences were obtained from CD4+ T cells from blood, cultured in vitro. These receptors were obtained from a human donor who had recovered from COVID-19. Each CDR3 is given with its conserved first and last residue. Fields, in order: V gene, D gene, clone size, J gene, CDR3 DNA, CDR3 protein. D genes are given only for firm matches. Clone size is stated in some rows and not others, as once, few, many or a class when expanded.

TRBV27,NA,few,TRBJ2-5,TGTGCCAGCAGTTTATCTGCGGGGTGGGCGGCTCAAGGGGCCCAGTACTTC,CASSLSAGWAAQGAQYF
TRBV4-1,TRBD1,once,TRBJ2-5,TGCGCCAGCATCCCGGGACAGTACCAAGAGACCCAGTACTTC,CASIPGQYQETQYF
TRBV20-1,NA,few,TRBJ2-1,TGCAGTGCGAAGACTACCACGGGGGCCTACAATGAGCAGTTCTTC,CSAKTTTGAYNEQFF
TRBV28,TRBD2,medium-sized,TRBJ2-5,TGTGCCAGCAGTTTGTCTAGCGGGAGAGGCCGGCAAGAGACCCAGTACTTC,CASSLSSGRGRQETQYF
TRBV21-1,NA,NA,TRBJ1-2,TGTGCCAGCAGCAATCAGTGGACAGCCTTTACACCTAACTATGGCTACACCTTC,CASSNQWTAFTPNYGYTF
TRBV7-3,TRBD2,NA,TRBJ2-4,TGTGCCAGCAGCTCAGGACTAGCGGTCGGCAAAAACATTCAGTACTTC,CASSSGLAVGKNIQYF
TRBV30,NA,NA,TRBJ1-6,TGTGCCTGGAGTGTCAGAGGGCCGTATTCACCCCTCCACTTT,CAWSVRGPYSPLHF
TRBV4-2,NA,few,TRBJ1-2,TGTGCCAGCAGCCAAGCGGCAGGGGAAGGTGGCTACACCTTC,CASSQAAGEGGYTF
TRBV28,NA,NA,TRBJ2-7,TGTGCCAGCAGCCCAGGCCCCGCCAGATCCTACGAGCAGTACTTC,CASSPGPARSYEQYF
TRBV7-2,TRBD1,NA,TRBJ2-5,TGTGCCAGCAGCTCTACCGGGACAGGAGAGACCCAGTACTTC,CASSSTGTGETQYF
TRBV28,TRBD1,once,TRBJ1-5,TGTGCCAGCAGTCCCGACAGGGATGGTCAGCCCCAGCATTTT,CASSPDRDGQPQHF
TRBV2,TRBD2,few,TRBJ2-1,TGTGCCAGCAACTACCCGACTAGCGGGAGCGGCAATGAGCAGTTCTTC,CASNYPTSGSGNEQFF
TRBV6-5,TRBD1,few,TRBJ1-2,TGTGCCAGCAGTTACGGGACAGGGGGCTCAGGCTACACCTTC,CASSYGTGGSGYTF
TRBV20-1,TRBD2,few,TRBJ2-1,TGCAGTGCAATTAGCGGGAGCTCCTACAATGAGCAGTTCTTC,CSAISGSSYNEQFF
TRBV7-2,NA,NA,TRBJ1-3,TGTGCCAGCAGGCTGCCGGGAAACACCATATATTTT,CASRLPGNTIYF
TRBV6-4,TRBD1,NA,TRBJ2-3,TGTGCCAGCAGTCGTGGACAGGGTGTAGGAGATACGCAGTATTTT,CASSRGQGVGDTQYF
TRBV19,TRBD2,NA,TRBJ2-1,TGTGCCAGTACCAGACTAGCGGGAGGTGCTGAGCAGTTCTTC,CASTRLAGGAEQFF
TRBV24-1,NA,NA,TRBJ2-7,TGTGCCACCAGTGATCCTGGACGGCCTATCGAGCAGTACTTC,CATSDPGRPIEQYF
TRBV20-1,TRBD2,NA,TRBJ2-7,TGCAGTGCGAGGCCGGGACTAGCCTCCTACGAGCAGTACTTC,CSARPGLASYEQYF
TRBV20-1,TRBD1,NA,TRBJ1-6,TGCAGTGCTAGCGCCGGGACAGGCTCGTCCCATTCACCCCTCCACTTT,CSASAGTGSSHSPLHF
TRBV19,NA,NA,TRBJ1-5,TGTGCCAGTAGTAATACAGGGAATCAGCCCCAGCATTTT,CASSNTGNQPQHF
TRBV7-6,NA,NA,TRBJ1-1,TGTGCCAGCAGAAATGGGAACACTGAAGCTTTCTTT,CASRNGNTEAFF
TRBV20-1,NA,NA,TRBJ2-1,TGCAGTGCTAGAGATCCCACCCCTAATGAGCAGTTCTTC,CSARDPTPNEQFF
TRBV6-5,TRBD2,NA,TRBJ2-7,TGTGCCAGCAGTTTAGCTAGCGGGAGTTACGAGCAGTACTTC,CASSLASGSYEQYF
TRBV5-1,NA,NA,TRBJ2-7,TGCGCCAGCAGCGCAGGCGGGGCTTCTTTCCACGAGCAGTACTTC,CASSAGGASFHEQYF
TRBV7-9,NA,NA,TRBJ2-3,TGCGCCAGCAGCTTATTAGGCGGAACAGATACGCAGTATTTT,CASSLLGGTDTQYF
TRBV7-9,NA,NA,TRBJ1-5,TGTGCCAGCAGCCTGGGAGCAGGAGTCCAGCCCCAGCATTTT,CASSLGAGVQPQHF
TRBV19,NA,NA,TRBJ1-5,TGTGCCAGTAAGGGGTTGGGGGACAATCAGCCCCAGCATTTT,CASKGLGDNQPQHF
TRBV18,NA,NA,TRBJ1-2,TGTGCCAGCTCACTAGACTCCTATCGCTACACCTTC,CASSLDSYRYTF
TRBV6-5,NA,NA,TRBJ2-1,TGTGCCAGCAGTTACGTTCGCGGTGAGCAGTTCTTC,CASSYVRGEQFF